This TCR beta chain comes out of a study of blood T cell repertoires in COVID-19. For the study at large: PBMCs, B-cell-depleted T cells, or T cells provided the cDNA or gDNA that made up the material.

How the authors handled the data: Nucleated cell counts were estimated from reference gene primer amplification. Clones were sequenced by immunoSEQ multiplex PCR, and TCRdb holds only the in-frame ones, with some missing. V, J and clone size reflect that table, while D and trimming were determined from the DNA. The sample holds almost 250,000 clones, approximately 89% seen once. There are 14 residues in the CDR3. The germline CDR1 and CDR2 sequences are SGHNT and YYREEE (reference sequence). Deletions cut 1 base from V and 9 bases from J, with 14 bases between. The sequence was obtained from a woman aged 55-70 years who had recovered from COVID-19. This chain uses TRBV5-4 with TRBJ1-5; tentatively, D is TRBD1 (5 bases). The sequenced material came from peripheral blood. CDR3 sequence reads: CASSLWGGQGPQHF. CDR3 nucleotide sequence: TGTGCCAGCAGCTTGTGGGGCGGACAAGGGCCCCAGCATTTT.